This T cell receptor (beta chain) was obtained from a study of patients and donors after allogeneic stem cell transplantation. TCRdb re-derived calls from the RT-PCR reads in MiXCR, one entry per CDR3 protein. The sample includes about a million distinct CDR3 sequences, about a sixth seen only once; the top ten take around 5.5%. Trimming shortened V by 4 bases and J by 4 bases, and 8 bases separated the two germline ends. CDR3 size: 12 residues. The TCR sequence derives from a human donor who was either an allogeneic HSCT recipient or a stem cell or donor lymphocyte infusion donor (not recorded which). It is not recorded whose cells these are; they may come from a transplant donor. The chain links TRBV12-3 or TRBV12-4 to TRBJ2-7, with unresolved D. The sample taken for sequencing was blood, either unsorted or a sorted T cell fraction (not recorded which). The CDR3 bases are TGTGCCAGCAGTTGGGCAGATTACGAGCAGTACTTC. Translated: CASSWADYEQYF.